This paragraph covers one T cell receptor beta chain sequence. Germline V gene data show CDR1 as MDHEN and CDR2 as SYDVKM. The V and J ends lost 7 bases and 5 bases, in that order; junction bases with no gene match: 9. The CDR3 runs to 16 residues. Libraries were prepared by immunoSEQ multiplex PCR; TCRdb keeps only in-frame clonotypes and omits some of them. The table shows around 2,400 clones, with around 87% occurring only once. The data are from a study of follicular helper T cells after annual influenza vaccination. The time point was: 2014-2015 season, pre-vaccination. Sequencing used CXCR5+ CD38+ circulating T follicular helper cells from blood, obtained on the day of influenza vaccination. The subset is: circulating Tfh, non-naive CD4+CXCR5+PD-1+ (ICOS+CD38+ or ICOS-CD38-). The TCR sequence derives from an adult who received the influenza vaccine. The J gene is TRBJ2-1, the V gene TRBV28, with TRBD2 matching over 12 bases. CDR3 sequence reads: CASTRTSGEVHNEQFF. The CDR3 DNA sequence: TGTGCCAGCACCCGGACTAGCGGGGAGGTTCACAATGAGCAGTTCTTC.